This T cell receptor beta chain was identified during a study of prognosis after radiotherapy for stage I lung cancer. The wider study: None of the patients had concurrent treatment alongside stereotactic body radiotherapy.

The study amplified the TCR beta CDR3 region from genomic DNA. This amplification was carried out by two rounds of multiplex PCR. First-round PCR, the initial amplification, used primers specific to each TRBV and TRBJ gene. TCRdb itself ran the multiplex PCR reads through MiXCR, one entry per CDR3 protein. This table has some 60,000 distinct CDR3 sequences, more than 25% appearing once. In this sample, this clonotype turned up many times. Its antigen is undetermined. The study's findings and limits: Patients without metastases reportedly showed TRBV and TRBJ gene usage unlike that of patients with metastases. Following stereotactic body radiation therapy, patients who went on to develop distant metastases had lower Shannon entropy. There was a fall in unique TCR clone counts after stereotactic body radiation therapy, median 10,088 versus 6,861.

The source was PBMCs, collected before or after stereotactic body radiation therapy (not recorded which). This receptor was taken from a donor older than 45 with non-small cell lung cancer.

For the CDR3, the DNA is TGTGCCAGCCGCTCCGTTAGGGGTGGCAATCAGCCCCAGCATTTT. Translated: CASRSVRGGNQPQHF. The chain carries TRBV6-1 and TRBJ1-5, with D perhaps TRBD1 (5 bases). Deletions cut 8 bases from V and 2 bases from J, with 16 bases between. Germline V CDR1 and CDR2: MNHNS, SASEGT. This CDR3 comprises 15 residues.